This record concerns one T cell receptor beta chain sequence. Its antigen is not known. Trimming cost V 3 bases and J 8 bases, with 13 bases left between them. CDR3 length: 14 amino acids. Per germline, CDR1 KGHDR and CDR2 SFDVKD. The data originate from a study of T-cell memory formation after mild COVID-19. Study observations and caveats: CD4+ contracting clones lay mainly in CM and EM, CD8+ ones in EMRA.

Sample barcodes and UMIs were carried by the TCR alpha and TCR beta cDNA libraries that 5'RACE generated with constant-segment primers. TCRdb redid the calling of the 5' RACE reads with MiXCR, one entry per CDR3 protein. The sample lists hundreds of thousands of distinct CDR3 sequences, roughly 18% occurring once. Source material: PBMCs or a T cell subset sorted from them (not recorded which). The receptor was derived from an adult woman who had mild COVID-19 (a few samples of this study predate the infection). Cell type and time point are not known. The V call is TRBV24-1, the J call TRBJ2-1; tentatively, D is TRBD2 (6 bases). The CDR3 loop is CATSDRSAGYEQFF. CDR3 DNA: TGTGCCACCAGTGATAGATCGGCGGGGTATGAGCAGTTCTTC.